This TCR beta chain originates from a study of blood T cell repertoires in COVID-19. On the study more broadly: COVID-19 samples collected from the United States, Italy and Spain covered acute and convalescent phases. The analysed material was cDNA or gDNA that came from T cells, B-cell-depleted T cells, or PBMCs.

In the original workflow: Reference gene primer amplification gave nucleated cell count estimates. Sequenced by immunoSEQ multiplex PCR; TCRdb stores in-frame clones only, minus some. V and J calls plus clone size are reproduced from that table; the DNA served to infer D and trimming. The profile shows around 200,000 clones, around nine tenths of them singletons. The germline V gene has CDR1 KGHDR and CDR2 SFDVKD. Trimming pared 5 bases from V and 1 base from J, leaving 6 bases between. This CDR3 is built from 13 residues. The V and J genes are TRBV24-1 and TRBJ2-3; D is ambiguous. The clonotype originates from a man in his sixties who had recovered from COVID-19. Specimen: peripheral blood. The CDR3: CATSVEGTDTQYF. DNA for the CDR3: TGTGCCACCAGTGTAGAGGGCACAGATACGCAGTATTTT.